This T cell receptor beta chain is drawn from a study of beta chain features in type 1 diabetes. Isolated RNA was reverse transcribed in full, so expressed TCRB transcripts were sequenced. TCRdb's table, derived via immunoSEQ multiplex PCR, lists solely in-frame clones and lacks some. Of around 150,000 clones listed, roughly 60% are singletons. A single heparinised draw of around 110 mL on average was taken per donor. Populations obtained by sorting all exceeded 98% purity. Of note for this clone: Its antigen is not known.

Study-wide points: TCRB CDR3 length was moderately but significantly reduced in all four CD4+ subsets of Type 1 diabetes patients. For patients, the naive, central memory and Treg TCRB repertoires appeared more alike than for healthy donors. Possible PCR preference for shorter templates applied equally to patients and controls.

The sequence was obtained from a man under 40 with type 1 diabetes. The sample comprised naive CD4+ T cells from blood.

The CDR3 region has the DNA TGCAGTGCTTGGGGAGAGGAGACCCAGTACTTC. It translates to CSAWGEETQYF. This chain joins TRBV20-1 and TRBJ2-5, with D possibly matching TRBD2 (5 bases). Germline loops: CDR1 DFQATT, CDR2 SNEGSKA (reference sequence). This CDR3 spans 11 amino acids. Trimming left V 5 bases short and J 5 bases short, with 9 bases between.